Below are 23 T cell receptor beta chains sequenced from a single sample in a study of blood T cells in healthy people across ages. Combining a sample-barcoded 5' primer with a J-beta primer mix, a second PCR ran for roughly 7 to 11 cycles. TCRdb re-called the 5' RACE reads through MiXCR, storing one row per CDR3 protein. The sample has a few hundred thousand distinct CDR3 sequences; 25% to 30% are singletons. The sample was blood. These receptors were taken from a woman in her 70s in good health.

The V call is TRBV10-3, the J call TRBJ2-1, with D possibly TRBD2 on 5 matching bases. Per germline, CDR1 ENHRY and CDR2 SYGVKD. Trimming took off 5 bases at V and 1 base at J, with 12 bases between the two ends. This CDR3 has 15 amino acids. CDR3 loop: CAISKTSGSYNEQFF. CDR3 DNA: TGTGCCATCAGTAAAACTAGTGGGTCCTACAATGAGCAGTTCTTC.

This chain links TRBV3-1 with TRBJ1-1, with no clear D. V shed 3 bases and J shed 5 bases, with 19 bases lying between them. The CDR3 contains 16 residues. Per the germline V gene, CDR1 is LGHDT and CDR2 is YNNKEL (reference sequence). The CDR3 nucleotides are TGTGCCAGCAGCCAGCTGGACTCGGGCGGGAGAACTGAAGCTTTCTTT. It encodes CASSQLDSGGRTEAFF.

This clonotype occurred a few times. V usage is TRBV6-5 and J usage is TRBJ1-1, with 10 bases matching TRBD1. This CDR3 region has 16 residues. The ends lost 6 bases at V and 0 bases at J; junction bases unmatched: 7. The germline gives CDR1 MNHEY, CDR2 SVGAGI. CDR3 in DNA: TGTGCCAGCAGACCGGACAGGGGGGTCATGAACACTGAAGCTTTCTTT. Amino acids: CASRPDRGVMNTEAFF.

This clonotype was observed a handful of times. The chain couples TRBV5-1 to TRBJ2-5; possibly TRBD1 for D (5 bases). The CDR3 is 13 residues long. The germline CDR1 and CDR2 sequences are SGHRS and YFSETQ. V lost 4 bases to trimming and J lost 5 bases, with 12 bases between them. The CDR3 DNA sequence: TGCGCCAGCAGCACTGACAGCCTGGAGACCCAGTACTTC. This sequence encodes CASSTDSLETQYF.

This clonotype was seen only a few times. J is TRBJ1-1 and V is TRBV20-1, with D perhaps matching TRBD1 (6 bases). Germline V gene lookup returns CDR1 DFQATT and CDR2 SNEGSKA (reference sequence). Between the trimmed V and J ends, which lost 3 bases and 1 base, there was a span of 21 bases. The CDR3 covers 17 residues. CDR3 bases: TGCAGTGCTAGGCCCCCGGGGAGGGGGTTTAGGAACACTGAAGCTTTCTTT. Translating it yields CSARPPGRGFRNTEAFF.

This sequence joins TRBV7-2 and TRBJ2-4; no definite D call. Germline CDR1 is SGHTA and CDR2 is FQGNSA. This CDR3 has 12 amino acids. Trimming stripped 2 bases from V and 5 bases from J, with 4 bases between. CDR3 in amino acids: CASSLSQNIQYF. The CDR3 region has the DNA TGTGCCAGCAGCTTAAGCCAAAACATTCAGTACTTC.

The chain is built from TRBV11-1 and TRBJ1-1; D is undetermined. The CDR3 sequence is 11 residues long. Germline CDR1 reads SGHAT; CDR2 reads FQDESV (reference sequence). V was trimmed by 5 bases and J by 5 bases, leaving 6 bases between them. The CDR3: CASSALTEAFF. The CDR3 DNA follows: TGTGCCAGCAGCGCCCTTACTGAAGCTTTCTTT.

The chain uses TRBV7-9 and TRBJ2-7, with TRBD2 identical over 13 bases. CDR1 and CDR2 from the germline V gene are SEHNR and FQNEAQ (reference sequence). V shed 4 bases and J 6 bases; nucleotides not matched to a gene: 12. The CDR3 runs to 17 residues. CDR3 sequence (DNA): TGTGCCAGCAGCTCTGGGCGGTGGACTAGCGGGAGTCGCGAGCAGTACTTC. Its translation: CASSSGRWTSGSREQYF. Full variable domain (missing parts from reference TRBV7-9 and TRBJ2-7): DTGVSQNPRHKITKRGQNVTFRCDPISEHNRLYWYRQTLGQGPEFLTYFQNEAQLEKSRLLSDRFSAERPKGSFSTLEIQRTEQGDSAMYLCASSSGRWTSGSREQYFGPGTRLTVT.

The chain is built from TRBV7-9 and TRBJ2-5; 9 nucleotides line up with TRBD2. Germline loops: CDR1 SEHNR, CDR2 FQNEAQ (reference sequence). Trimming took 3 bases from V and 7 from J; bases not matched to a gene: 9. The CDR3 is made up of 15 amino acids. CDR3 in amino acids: CASSFAPSGEVTQYF. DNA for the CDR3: TGTGCCAGCAGCTTTGCCCCTAGCGGGGAAGTGACCCAGTACTTC.

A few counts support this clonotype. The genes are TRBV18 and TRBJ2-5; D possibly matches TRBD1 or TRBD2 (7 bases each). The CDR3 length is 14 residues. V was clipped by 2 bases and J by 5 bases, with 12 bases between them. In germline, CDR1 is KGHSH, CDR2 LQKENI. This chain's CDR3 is CASSPNRGGETQYF. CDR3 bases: TGTGCCAGCTCACCAAACAGGGGAGGGGAGACCCAGTACTTC.

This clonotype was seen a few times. CDR3 coding DNA: TGCAGCGTTCAGCGGCATGAGCAGTTCTTC. This encodes CSVQRHEQFF. The V gene is TRBV29-1, the J gene TRBJ2-1; maybe TRBD2 (5 bases). The CDR3 is made up of 10 amino acids. Germline CDR1 reads SQVTM; CDR2 reads ANQGSEA. V was shortened by 5 bases and J by 8 bases, with 7 bases between the two germline ends.

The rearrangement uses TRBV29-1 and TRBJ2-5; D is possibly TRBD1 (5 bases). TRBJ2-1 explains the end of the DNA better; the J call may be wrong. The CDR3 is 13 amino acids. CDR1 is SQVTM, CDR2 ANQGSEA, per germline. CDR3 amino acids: CSVDRQRNNEQFF. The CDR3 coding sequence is TGCAGCGTTGATAGACAGAGGAACAATGAGCAGTTCTTC.

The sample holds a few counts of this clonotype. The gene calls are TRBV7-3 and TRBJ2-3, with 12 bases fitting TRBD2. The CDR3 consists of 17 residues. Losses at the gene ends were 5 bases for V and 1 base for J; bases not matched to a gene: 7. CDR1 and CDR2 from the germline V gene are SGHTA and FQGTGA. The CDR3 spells CASSKGLAGLGTDTQYF. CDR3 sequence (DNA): TGTGCCAGCAGCAAGGGACTAGCGGGCCTGGGCACAGATACGCAGTATTTT. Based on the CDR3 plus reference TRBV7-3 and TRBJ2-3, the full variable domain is GAGVSQTPSNKVTEKGKYVELRCDPISGHTALYWYRQSLGQGPEFLIYFQGTGAADDSGLPNDRFFAVRPEGSVSTLKIQRTERGDSAVYLCASSKGLAGLGTDTQYFGPGTRLTVL.

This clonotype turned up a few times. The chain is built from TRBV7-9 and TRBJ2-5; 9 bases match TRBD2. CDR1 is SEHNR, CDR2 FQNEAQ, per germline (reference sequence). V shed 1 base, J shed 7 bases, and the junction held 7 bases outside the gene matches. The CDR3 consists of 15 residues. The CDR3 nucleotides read TGTGCCAGCAGCTTAGGGACTAGCGCTTGGGGGACCCAGTACTTC. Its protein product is CASSLGTSAWGTQYF.

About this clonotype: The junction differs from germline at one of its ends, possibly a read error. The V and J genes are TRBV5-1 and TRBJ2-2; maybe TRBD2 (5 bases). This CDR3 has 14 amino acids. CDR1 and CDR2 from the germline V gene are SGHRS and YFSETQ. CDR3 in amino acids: CASSLGSSTGKLFF. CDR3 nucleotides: TGCGCCAGCAGCTTGGGGAGTTCCACCGGGAAGCTGTTTTTT. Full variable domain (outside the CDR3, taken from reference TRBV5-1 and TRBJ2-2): KAGVTQTPRYLIKTRGQQVTLSCSPISGHRSVSWYQQTPGQGLQFLFEYFSETQRNKGNFPGRFSGRQFSNSRSEMNVSTLELGDSALYLCASSLGSSTGKLFFGEGSRLTVL.

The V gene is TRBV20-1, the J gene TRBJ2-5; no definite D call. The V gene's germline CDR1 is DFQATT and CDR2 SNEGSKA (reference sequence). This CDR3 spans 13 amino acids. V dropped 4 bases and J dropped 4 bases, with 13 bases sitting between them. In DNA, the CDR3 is TGCAGTGCTACAAATAGGGCCGGAGAGACCCAGTACTTC. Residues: CSATNRAGETQYF.

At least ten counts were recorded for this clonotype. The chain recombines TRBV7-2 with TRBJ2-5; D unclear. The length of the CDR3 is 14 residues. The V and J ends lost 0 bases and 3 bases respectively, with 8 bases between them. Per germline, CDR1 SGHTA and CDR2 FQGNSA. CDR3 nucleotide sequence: TGTGCCAGCAGCTTAGCCAGGACGAAAGAGACCCAGTACTTC. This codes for CASSLARTKETQYF.

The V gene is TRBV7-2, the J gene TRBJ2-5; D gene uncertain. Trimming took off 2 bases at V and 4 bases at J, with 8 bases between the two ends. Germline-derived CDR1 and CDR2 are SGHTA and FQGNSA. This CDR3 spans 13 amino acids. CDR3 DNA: TGTGCCAGCAGCTTACCCAGTAGAGAGACCCAGTACTTC. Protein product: CASSLPSRETQYF.

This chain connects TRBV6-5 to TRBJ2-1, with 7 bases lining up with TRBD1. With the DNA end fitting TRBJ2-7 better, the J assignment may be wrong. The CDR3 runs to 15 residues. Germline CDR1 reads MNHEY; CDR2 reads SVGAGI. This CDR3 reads CASGLYRGIKYEQYF. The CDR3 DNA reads TGTGCCAGCGGACTGTACAGGGGAATAAAGTACGAGCAGTACTTC.

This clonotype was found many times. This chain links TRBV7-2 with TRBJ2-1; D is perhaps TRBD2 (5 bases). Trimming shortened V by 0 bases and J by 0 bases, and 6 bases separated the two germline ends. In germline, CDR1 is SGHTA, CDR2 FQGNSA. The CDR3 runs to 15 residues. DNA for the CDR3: TGTGCCAGCAGCTTAGCGGGGAGCTCCTACAATGAGCAGTTCTTC. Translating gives CASSLAGSSYNEQFF.

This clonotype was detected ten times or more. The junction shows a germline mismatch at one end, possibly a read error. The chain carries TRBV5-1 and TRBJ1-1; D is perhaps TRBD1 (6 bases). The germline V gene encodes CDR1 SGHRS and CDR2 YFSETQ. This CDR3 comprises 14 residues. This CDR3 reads CASSLQGMNTEAFF. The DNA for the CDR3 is TGTGCCAGCAGCTTACAGGGCATGAACACTGAAGCTTTCTTT.

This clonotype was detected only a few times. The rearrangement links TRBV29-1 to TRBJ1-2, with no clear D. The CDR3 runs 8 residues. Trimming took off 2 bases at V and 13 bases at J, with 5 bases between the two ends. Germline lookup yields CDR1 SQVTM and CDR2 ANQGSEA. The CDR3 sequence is CSVEQATF. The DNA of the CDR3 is TGCAGCGTTGAACAGGCCACCTTC.

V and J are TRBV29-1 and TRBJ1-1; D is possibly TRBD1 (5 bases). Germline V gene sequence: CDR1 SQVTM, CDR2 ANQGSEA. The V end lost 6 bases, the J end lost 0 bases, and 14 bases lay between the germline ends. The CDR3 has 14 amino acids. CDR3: CSVVRDGMNTEAFF. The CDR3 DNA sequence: TGCAGCGTCGTCCGGGACGGCATGAACACTGAAGCTTTCTTT.